This TCR beta chain was retrieved from a study of cytomegalovirus exposure and HLA in healthy donors. Findings and limits, study-wide: Cytomegalovirus association was listed for approximately 150 TCR beta chains.

In regard to this clone: Its specificity is unknown.

V lost 6 bases and J lost 6, with 14 bases in between. Germline V gene lookup returns CDR1 MDHEN and CDR2 SYDVKM. The CDR3 is made up of 13 amino acids. The PCR ran on 60 Vbeta and 13 Jbeta primers. Some clones are missing from TCRdb's copy, which holds only in-frame ones; the method was immunoSEQ multiplex PCR. The sample has about 190,000 clones; about 76% are singletons. This sequence joins TRBV28 and TRBJ1-2; maybe TRBD1 (6 bases). Material: PBMCs. The source is a woman between 45 and 65 years old in good health and CMV-seronegative. CDR3 protein: CASSLQGADGYTF. CDR3 DNA: TGTGCCAGCAGCCTACAGGGAGCGGATGGCTACACCTTC.